What follows are 9 T cell receptor beta chains derived from one specimen sequenced in a study of T cell responses to AZD1222 COVID-19 vaccine. Data came from immunoSEQ multiplex PCR; TCRdb stores just in-frame clones and leaves some out. The repertoire holds around 180,000 clones, with approximately 90% as singletons. This specimen was peripheral blood, taken on day 0 of AZD1222 vaccination. The receptors were sampled from an adult in good health.

The rearrangement uses TRBV4-1 and TRBJ2-2; tentative D call: TRBD2 (5 bases). V was trimmed by 0 bases and J by 0 bases, leaving 8 bases between them. The CDR3 sequence is 16 residues long. The germline gives CDR1 MGHRA, CDR2 YSYEKL. The CDR3 DNA is TGCGCCAGCAGCCAAGAAACCGGGGCGAACACCGGGGAGCTGTTTTTT. Amino acid sequence: CASSQETGANTGELFF.

The chain recombines TRBV30 with TRBJ1-1, with a tentative D call TRBD1 (5 bases). The CDR3 sequence is 12 residues long. V was shortened by 2 bases and J by 11 bases, with 15 bases between the two germline ends. In germline, CDR1 is GTSNPN, CDR2 SVGIG (reference sequence). The CDR3, as DNA: TGTGCCTGGAGTAAGTTGACAGCCATGGCTTTCTTT. It translates to CAWSKLTAMAFF. Looking up the rest from reference TRBV30 and TRBJ1-1 gives the full variable domain: SQTIHQWPATLVQPVGSPLSLECTVEGTSNPNLYWYRQAAGRGLQLLFYSVGIGQISSEVPQNLSASRPQDRQFILSSKKLLLSDSGFYLCAWSKLTAMAFFGQGTRLTVV.

The gene calls are TRBV5-8 and TRBJ2-1; 9 nucleotides align to TRBD1. CDR1 is SGHTS and CDR2 is YDEGEE in the germline V gene. Trimming cost V 4 bases and J 0 bases; bases outside gene matches: 5. This CDR3 is 16 amino acids long. The CDR3 coding sequence is TGTGCCAGCAGCGGGGGGGACAGGGCCTCCTACAATGAGCAGTTCTTC. As protein: CASSGGDRASYNEQFF.

The rearrangement joins TRBV2 to TRBJ1-2, with D possibly matching TRBD1 (5 bases). This CDR3 has 14 residues. Trimming pared 6 bases from V and 4 bases from J, leaving 15 bases between. Germline CDR1 and CDR2: SNHLY and FYNNEI. The CDR3 sequence is CASSSGRSFYGYTF. CDR3 nucleotide sequence: TGTGCCAGCAGCTCGGGACGGTCCTTCTATGGCTACACCTTC.

The chain links TRBV30 to TRBJ1-3, with D unresolved. The ends were cut back, 5 bases at V and 0 bases at J, with 5 bases in the middle. The CDR3 extends over 12 amino acids. CDR1 and CDR2 from the germline V gene are GTSNPN and SVGIG (reference sequence). CDR3 region: CAWAASGNTIYF. DNA of the CDR3: TGTGCCTGGGCCGCCTCTGGAAACACCATATATTTT.

The J gene is TRBJ1-4, the V gene TRBV5-4; a weak D match, TRBD1 (5 bases). Looked up from germline, CDR1 is SGHNT and CDR2 is YYREEE (reference sequence). V dropped 3 bases and J dropped 8 bases, with 11 bases sitting between them. The CDR3 length is 13 residues. CDR3 nucleotide sequence: TGTGCCAGCAGCTCCTTGGGGGGGGAAAAACTGTTTTTT. Its translation: CASSSLGGEKLFF.

This chain joins TRBV18 and TRBJ1-5; possibly TRBD1 for D (5 bases). Germline assignment: CDR1 KGHSH and CDR2 LQKENI. Trimming cost V 3 bases and J 8 bases, with 17 bases left between them. This CDR3 is 15 amino acids long. The CDR3 region is CASSPSGVASEPQHF. Written as DNA, the CDR3 is TGTGCCAGCTCACCCTCGGGGGTCGCTTCTGAGCCCCAGCATTTT.

This rearrangement joins TRBV18 to TRBJ1-6; D not resolved. CDR3 size: 15 residues. The ends were cut back, 2 bases at V and 5 bases at J, with 10 bases in the middle. Germline V gene lookup returns CDR1 KGHSH and CDR2 LQKENI. CDR3 nucleotides: TGTGCCAGCTCACCATATGACCCCAATAATTCACCCCTCCACTTT. Protein product: CASSPYDPNNSPLHF.

The chain is built from TRBV7-9 and TRBJ2-3, with 9 bases lining up with TRBD2. This CDR3 comprises 15 residues. Germline CDR1 and CDR2: SEHNR and FQNEAQ (reference sequence). V lost 1 base to trimming and J lost 4 bases; unmatched junction nucleotides: 3. The chain's CDR3 is CASSLGTSDADTQYF. The CDR3 nucleotides are TGTGCCAGCAGCTTAGGGACTAGCGATGCAGATACGCAGTATTTT.